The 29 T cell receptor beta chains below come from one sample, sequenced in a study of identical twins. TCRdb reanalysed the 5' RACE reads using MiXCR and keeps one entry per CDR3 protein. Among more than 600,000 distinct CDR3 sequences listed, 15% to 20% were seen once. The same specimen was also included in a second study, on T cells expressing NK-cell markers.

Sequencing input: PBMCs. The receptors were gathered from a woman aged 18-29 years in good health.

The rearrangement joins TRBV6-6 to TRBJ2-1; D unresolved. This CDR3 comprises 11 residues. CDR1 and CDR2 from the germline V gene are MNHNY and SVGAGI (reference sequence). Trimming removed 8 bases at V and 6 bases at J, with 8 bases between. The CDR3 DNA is TGTGCCAGCGGCTGGAGCAATGAGCAGTTCTTC. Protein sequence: CASGWSNEQFF.

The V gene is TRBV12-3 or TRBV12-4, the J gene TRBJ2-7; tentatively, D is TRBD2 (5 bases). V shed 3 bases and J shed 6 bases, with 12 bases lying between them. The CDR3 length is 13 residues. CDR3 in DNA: TGTGCCAGCAGTTTCGGGAAAGCGCTCGAGCAGTACTTC. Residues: CASSFGKALEQYF.

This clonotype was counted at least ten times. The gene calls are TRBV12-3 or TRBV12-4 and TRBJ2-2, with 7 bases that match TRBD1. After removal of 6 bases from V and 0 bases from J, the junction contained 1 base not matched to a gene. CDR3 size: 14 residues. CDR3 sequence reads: CASRGGANTGELFF. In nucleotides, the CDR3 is TGTGCCAGCAGAGGGGGCGCGAACACCGGGGAGCTGTTTTTT.

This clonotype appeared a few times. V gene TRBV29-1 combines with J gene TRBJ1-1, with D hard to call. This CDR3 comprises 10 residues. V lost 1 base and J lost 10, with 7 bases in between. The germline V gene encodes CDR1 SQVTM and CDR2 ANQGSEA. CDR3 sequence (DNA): TGCAGCGTTGAAGGGTTTTCAGCTTTCTTT. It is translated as CSVEGFSAFF. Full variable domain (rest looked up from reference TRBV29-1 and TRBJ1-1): SAVISQKPSRDICQRGTSLTIQCQVDSQVTMMFWYRQQPGQSLTLIATANQGSEATYESGFVIDKFPISRPNLTFSTLTVSNMSPEDSSIYLCSVEGFSAFFGQGTRLTVV.

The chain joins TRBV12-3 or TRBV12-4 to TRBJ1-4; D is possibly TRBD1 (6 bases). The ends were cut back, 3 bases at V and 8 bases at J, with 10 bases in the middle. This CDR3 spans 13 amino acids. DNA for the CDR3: TGTGCCAGCAGTTTTTGGGGGCGCGAAAAACTGTTTTTT. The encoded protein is CASSFWGREKLFF.

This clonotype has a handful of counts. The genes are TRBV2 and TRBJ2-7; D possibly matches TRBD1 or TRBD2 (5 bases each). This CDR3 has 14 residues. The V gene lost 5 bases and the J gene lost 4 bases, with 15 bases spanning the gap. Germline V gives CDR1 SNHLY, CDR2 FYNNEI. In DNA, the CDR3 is TGTGCCAGCAGTTCCCAGGGAGTGGGTTACGAGCAGTACTTC. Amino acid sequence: CASSSQGVGYEQYF.

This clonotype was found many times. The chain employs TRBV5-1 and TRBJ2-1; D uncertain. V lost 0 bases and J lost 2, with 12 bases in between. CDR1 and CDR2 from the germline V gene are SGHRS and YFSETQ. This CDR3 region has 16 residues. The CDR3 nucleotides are TGCGCCAGCAGCTTGGCCGTGGGATTCGCCTACAATGAGCAGTTCTTC. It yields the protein CASSLAVGFAYNEQFF.

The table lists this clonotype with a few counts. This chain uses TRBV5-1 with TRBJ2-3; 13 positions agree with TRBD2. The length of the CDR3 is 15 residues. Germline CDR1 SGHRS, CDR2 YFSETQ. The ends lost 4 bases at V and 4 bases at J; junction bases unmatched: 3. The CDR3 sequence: CASSEGLAGSDTQYF. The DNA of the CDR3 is TGCGCCAGCAGCGAGGGACTAGCGGGGTCAGATACGCAGTATTTT.

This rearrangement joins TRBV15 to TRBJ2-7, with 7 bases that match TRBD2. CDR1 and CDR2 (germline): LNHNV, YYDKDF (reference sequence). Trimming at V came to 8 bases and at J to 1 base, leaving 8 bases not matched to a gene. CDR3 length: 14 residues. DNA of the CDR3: TGTGCCACCCAAAGGGAGCGGGGATCCTACGAGCAGTACTTC. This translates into CATQRERGSYEQYF.

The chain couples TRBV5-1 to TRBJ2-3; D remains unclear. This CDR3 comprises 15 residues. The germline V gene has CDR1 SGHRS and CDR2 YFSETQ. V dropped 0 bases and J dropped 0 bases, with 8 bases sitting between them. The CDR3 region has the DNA TGCGCCAGCAGCTTGGGGGAATTTAGCACAGATACGCAGTATTTT. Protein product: CASSLGEFSTDTQYF.

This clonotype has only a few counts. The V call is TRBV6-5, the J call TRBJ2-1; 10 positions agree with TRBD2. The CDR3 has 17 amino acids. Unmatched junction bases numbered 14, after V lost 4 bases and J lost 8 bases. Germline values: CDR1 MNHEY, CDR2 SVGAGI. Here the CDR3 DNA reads TGTGCCAGCAGTTCCCCAAAGAGGAGCGGGGGGGCCTATGAGCAGTTCTTC. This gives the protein CASSSPKRSGGAYEQFF.

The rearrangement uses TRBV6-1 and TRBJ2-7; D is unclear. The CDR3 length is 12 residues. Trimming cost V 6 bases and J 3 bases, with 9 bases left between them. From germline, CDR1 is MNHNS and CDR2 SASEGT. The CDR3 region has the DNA TGTGCCAGCAGGGATCGGTACTACGAGCAGTACTTC. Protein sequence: CASRDRYYEQYF.

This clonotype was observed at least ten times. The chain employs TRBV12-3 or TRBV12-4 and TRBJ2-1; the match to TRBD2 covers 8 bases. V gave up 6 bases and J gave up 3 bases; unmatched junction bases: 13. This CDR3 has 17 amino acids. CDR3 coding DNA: TGTGCCAGCAGCTCCAACCCCCTCGCGGGGGGCTACAATGAGCAGTTCTTC. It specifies CASSSNPLAGGYNEQFF.

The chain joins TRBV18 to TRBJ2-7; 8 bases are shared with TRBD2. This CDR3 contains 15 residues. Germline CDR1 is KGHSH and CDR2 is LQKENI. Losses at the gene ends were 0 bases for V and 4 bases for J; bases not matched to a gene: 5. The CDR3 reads CASSPPGLVPYEQYF. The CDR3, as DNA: TGTGCCAGCTCACCACCGGGACTAGTCCCGTACGAGCAGTACTTC.

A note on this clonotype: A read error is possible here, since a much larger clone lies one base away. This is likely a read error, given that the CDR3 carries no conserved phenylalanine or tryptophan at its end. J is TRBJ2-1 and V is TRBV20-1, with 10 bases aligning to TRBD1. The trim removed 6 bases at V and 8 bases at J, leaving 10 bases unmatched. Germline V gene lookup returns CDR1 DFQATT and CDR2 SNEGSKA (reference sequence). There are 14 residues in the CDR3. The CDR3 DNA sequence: TGCAGTGCAGCGGACAGGGGGACGGGGTATGAGCAGTTCTCC. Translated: CSAADRGTGYEQFS.

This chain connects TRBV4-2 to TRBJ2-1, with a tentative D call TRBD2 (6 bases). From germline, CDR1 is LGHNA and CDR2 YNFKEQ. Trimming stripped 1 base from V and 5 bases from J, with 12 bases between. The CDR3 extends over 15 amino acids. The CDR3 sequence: CASSQVSGGNNEQFF. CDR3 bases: TGTGCCAGCAGCCAAGTATCGGGCGGGAACAATGAGCAGTTCTTC.

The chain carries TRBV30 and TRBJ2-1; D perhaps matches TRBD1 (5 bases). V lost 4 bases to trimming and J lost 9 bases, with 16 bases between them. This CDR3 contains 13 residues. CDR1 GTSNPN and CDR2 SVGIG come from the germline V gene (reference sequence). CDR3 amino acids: CAWIGADVSEQFF. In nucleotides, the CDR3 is TGTGCCTGGATAGGGGCGGACGTTAGTGAGCAGTTCTTC.

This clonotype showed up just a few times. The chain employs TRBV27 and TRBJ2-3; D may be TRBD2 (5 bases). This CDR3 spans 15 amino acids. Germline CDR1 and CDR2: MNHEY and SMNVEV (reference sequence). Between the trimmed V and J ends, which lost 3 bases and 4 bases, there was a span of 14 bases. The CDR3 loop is CASSFSASSSDTQYF. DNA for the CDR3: TGTGCCAGCAGTTTCTCGGCTAGCTCCTCAGATACGCAGTATTTT.

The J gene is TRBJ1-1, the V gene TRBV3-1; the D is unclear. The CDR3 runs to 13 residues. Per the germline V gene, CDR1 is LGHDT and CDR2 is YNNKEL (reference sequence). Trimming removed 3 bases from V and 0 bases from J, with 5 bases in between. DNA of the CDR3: TGTGCCAGCAGCCATGAAATGAACACTGAAGCTTTCTTT. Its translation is CASSHEMNTEAFF. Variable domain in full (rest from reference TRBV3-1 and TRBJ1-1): DTAVSQTPKYLVTQMGNDKSIKCEQNLGHDTMYWYKQDSKKFLKIMFSYNNKELIINETVPNRFSPKSPDKAHLNLHINSLELGDSAVYFCASSHEMNTEAFFGQGTRLTVV.

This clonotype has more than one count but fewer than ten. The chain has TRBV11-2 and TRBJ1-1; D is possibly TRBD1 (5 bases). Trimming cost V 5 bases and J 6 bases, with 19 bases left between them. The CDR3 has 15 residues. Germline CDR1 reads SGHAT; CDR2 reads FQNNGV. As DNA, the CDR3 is TGTGCCAGCAGCGAAGAGTCCGCAGGGAAGGCTGAAGCTTTCTTT. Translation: CASSEESAGKAEAFF.

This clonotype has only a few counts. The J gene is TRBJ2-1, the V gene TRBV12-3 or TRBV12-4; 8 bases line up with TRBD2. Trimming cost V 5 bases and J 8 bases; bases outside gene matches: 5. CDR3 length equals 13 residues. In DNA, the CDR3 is TGTGCCAGCAGTAATCGGGGGGGGGATGAGCAGTTCTTC. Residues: CASSNRGGDEQFF.

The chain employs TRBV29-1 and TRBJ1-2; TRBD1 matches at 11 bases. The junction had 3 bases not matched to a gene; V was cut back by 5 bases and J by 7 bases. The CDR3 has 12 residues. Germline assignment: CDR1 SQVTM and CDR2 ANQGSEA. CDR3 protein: CSVPDRGPGYTF. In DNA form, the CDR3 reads TGCAGCGTTCCGGACAGGGGGCCTGGCTACACCTTC.

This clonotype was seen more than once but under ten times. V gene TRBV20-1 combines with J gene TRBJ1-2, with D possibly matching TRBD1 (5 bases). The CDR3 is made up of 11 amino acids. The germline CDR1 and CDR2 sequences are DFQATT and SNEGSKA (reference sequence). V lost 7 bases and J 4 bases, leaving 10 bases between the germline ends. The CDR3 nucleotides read TGCAGTGGCAGGGCTGGCTATGGCTACACCTTC. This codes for CSGRAGYGYTF.

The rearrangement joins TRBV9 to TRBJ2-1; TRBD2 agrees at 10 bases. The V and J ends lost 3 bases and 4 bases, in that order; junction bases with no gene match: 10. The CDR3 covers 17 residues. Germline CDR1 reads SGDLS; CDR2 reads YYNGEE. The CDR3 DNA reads TGTGCCAGCAGCGGAGCCCCAATTAGCGGGAGGTACAATGAGCAGTTCTTC. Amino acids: CASSGAPISGRYNEQFF. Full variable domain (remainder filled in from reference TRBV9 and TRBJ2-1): DSGVTQTPKHLITATGQRVTLRCSPRSGDLSVYWYQQSLDQGLQFLIQYYNGEERAKGNILERFSAQQFPDLHSELNLSSLELGDSALYFCASSGAPISGRYNEQFFGPGTRLTVL.

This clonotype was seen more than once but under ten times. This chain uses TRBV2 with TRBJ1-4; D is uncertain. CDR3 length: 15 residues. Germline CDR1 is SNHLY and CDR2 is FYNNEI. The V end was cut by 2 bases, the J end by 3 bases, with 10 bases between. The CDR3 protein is CASSERQASNEKLFF. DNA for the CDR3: TGTGCCAGCAGTGAAAGGCAGGCCTCTAATGAAAAACTGTTTTTT.

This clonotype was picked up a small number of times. The CDR3 reads CAWSVLLGRNYGYTF. The CDR3 coding sequence is TGTGCCTGGAGTGTACTACTCGGCCGAAACTATGGCTACACCTTC. The chain links TRBV30 to TRBJ1-2; D gene ambiguous. CDR3 size: 15 residues. V was cut by 0 bases and J by 2 bases, with 13 bases left in between. The V gene's germline CDR1 is GTSNPN and CDR2 SVGIG (reference sequence).

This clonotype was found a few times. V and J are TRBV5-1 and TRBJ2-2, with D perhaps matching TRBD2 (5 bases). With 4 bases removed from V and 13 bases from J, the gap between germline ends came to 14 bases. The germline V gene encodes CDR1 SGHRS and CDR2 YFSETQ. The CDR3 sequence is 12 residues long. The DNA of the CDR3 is TGCGCCAGCAGCGGCGGCGACCGGGGGCTGTTTTTT. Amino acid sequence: CASSGGDRGLFF.

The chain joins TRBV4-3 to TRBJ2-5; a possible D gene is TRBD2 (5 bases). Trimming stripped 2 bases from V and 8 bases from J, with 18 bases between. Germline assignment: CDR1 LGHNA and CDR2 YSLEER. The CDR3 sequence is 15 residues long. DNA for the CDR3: TGCGCCAGCAGCCAATCGGACTCCCCACGGGCTACCCAGTACTTC. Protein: CASSQSDSPRATQYF.

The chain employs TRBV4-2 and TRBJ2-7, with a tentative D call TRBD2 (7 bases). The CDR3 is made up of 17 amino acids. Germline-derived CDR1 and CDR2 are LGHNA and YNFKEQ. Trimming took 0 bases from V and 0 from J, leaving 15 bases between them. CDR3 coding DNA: TGTGCCAGCAGCCAAGAGGTTCGGGGGGCAACCTCCTACGAGCAGTACTTC. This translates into CASSQEVRGATSYEQYF.